The present T cell receptor beta chain was sequenced within a study of cytomegalovirus exposure and HLA in healthy donors. Study results and caveats: Donor immune exposure was known only as CMV serostatus.

PCR primers comprised 60 Vbeta and 13 Jbeta primers. TCRdb's copy holds only in-frame clones and misses some; the assay was immunoSEQ multiplex PCR. The sample lists about 200,000 clones; around 79% were seen once. About this clone itself: Antigen specificity is unknown.

This CDR3 comprises 13 residues. In germline, CDR1 is KGHSH, CDR2 LQKENI. Trimming at V came to 6 bases and at J to 8 bases, leaving 6 bases not matched to a gene. The specimen sequenced was PBMCs. The chain couples TRBV18 to TRBJ1-2; 10 nucleotides match TRBD1. The sequence was obtained from a male donor in good health and CMV-seropositive. DNA of the CDR3: TGTGCCAGCTCTCCGGACAGGGGGTGGGGCTACACCTTC. Encoded protein: CASSPDRGWGYTF.